This T cell receptor (beta chain) was sequenced during a study of shared clonotypes between healthy human individuals. Overall study results and limits: Enrolling few donors narrowed the genetic and exposure-history diversity that was represented. Among donors, clonotype sharing was expected to be affected by sequencing depth.

Each sample came from a Caucasian adult donor living in Nashville, Tennessee. About 90 million PBMCs were counted before genomic DNA extraction. The germline CDR1 and CDR2 sequences are SEHNR and FQNEAQ (reference sequence). There are 14 residues in the CDR3. After removal of 5 bases from V and 2 bases from J, the junction contained 6 bases not matched to a gene. Only in-frame clones appear in the TCRdb table, and some are missing; sequencing was by immunoSEQ multiplex PCR. The table includes some 500,000 clones, 70% to 80% detected once. As concerns this clone: Its target is unknown.

The sequence was obtained from a woman between 40 and 55 years old in good health. Some clones in this sample may be carry-over from other donors' samples. The chain uses TRBV7-9 and TRBJ2-7; 7 nucleotides line up with TRBD2. The sequenced material came from PBMCs. As DNA, the CDR3 is TGTGCCAGCAGCAAAGTGGGGGGGACCTACGAGCAGTACTTC. It encodes CASSKVGGTYEQYF.